The text below deals with one T cell receptor beta chain. These data originate in a study of blood T cell repertoires in COVID-19. The germline V gene encodes CDR1 SGHNT and CDR2 YENEEA. This CDR3 has 17 amino acids. V trimming: 5 bases; J trimming: 1 base; junction bases outside the gene matches: 11. The protocol was immunoSEQ multiplex PCR, while the TCRdb copy is restricted to in-frame clones and leaves out a portion. The table has about 160,000 clones, 84% seen once. The chain is built from TRBV11-3 and TRBJ2-1; 7 bases match TRBD2. The clonotype was recovered from a woman aged 80 or over with acute or convalescent COVID-19. The material sequenced was peripheral blood. CDR3 sequence: CASSPSLRAGSYNEQFF. The CDR3, as DNA: TGTGCCAGCAGCCCGAGTCTACGAGCGGGGTCCTACAATGAGCAGTTCTTC.